The sequence of this TCR beta chain was determined in a study of cytomegalovirus exposure and HLA in healthy donors. Notes on the study in general: In a later analysis, across HLA loci, associated TCR counts were highest for DRB1, lowest for HLA-C. Analyses of presence and absence presupposed an approximately uniform sequencing depth across donors.

Remarks on this clone: What it recognizes is unknown.

Researchers ran the PCR with 60 Vbeta and 13 Jbeta primers. Original analysis: Later, tens of millions of unique TCR beta chains were counted in an analysis, and roughly 11 million of them were shared. The table came from immunoSEQ multiplex PCR; TCRdb's copy has only in-frame clones and leaves some out. V and J calls and clone size follow that table, whereas D and trimming were derived from the DNA. Of under 150,000 clones listed, about four fifths are singletons. Sequenced material: PBMCs. The TCR was taken from a woman in her forties or fifties in good health and CMV-seropositive.

As DNA, the CDR3 is TGTGCCAGCAGTGAAGTCGAGCAGTACTTC. Translation: CASSEVEQYF. The chain uses TRBV2 and TRBJ2-5; D unclear. Judging by the DNA end, TRBJ2-7 fits better; the J call may be wrong. The CDR3 length is 10 residues. Germline V gene data show CDR1 as SNHLY and CDR2 as FYNNEI.